This T cell receptor (beta chain) comes out of a study of T cells after yellow fever vaccination. Overall study context: SMART-Seq v4 Ultra Low Input served to prepare low-cell-number fractions.

Comment on this clonotype: Antigen specificity is unknown.

Findings of the study overall: Once the booster was given, most primary-vaccination clones reappeared, at 95% to 97% for CD4 and 88% for CD8. CD4 and CD8 compartments shared a small share of clonotypes, likely from convergent recombination.

MiXCR, run by TCRdb on the 5' RACE reads, gives a single entry per CDR3 protein. The table has hundreds of thousands of distinct CDR3 sequences, 21% seen once. V lost 3 bases to trimming and J lost 2 bases, with 8 bases between them. This CDR3 has 14 residues. The clonotype comes from a man younger than 30 who received the YFV17D yellow fever vaccine. This sample comprised PBMCs, obtained about 21 days after the first yellow fever vaccination. V gene TRBV12-3 or TRBV12-4 combines with J gene TRBJ2-1; a weak D match, TRBD1 (5 bases). The DNA for the CDR3 is TGTGCCAGCAGTTTTGCACAGGCCTACAATGAGCAGTTCTTC. Translating it yields CASSFAQAYNEQFF.